This T cell receptor (beta chain) was documented in a study of blood T cell repertoires in COVID-19. Study-level information: The United States, Italy and Spain were the sources of the acute and convalescent COVID-19 samples. PBMCs, B-cell-depleted T cells, or T cells were the source of the cDNA or gDNA that made up the material.

Authors' data handling: Amplification of reference gene primers provided the estimated nucleated cell counts. Profiling relied on immunoSEQ multiplex PCR, and the TCRdb table lists in-frame clones only, not all of them. V, J and clone size reflect that table, while D and trimming were determined from the DNA. The sample has under 200,000 clones, around 83% seen once. This CDR3 region has 17 residues. Germline assignment: CDR1 SGHAT and CDR2 FQNNGV. Losses at the gene ends were 1 base for V and 5 bases for J; bases not matched to a gene: 7. Sequenced input: peripheral blood. The chain joins TRBV11-2 to TRBJ2-5; 13 bases are shared with TRBD2. This sequence originates from a man aged 70-80 years who had recovered from COVID-19. Written as DNA, the CDR3 is TGTGCCAGCAGCTTAGGAAGGACTAGCGGGAGTGAGGAGACCCAGTACTTC. Amino acids: CASSLGRTSGSEETQYF.